Below are 7 T cell receptor beta chains sequenced from a single sample in a study of OX40 agonist ivuxolimab in advanced cancers. The table came from immunoSEQ multiplex PCR; TCRdb's copy has only in-frame clones and leaves some out. The sample holds about 16,000 clones, 86% seen once. Material: CD4+ or CD8+ T cells sorted from blood, obtained in a trial of the OX40 agonist ivuxolimab. The receptor source for this set is an adult with an advanced solid tumor such as melanoma, head and neck, liver or kidney cancer.

V gene TRBV2 combines with J gene TRBJ1-1, with D unclear. The CDR3 is 14 amino acids. The ends were cut back, 3 bases at V and 0 bases at J, with 8 bases in the middle. The germline V gene has CDR1 SNHLY and CDR2 FYNNEI. The DNA for the CDR3 is TGTGCCAGCAGTGAGCGACACCTGAACACTGAAGCTTTCTTT. Protein product: CASSERHLNTEAFF.

This chain connects TRBV2 to TRBJ1-1; 11 bases map to TRBD1. Germline V gene data show CDR1 as SNHLY and CDR2 as FYNNEI. The CDR3 is made up of 14 amino acids. Unmatched junction bases numbered 2, after V lost 8 bases and J lost 0 bases. In DNA form, the CDR3 reads TGTGCCAGCGGACAGGGGGCGATGAACACTGAAGCTTTCTTT. This translates into CASGQGAMNTEAFF.

The J gene is TRBJ2-1, the V gene TRBV19; 7 positions agree with TRBD2. The CDR3 is 17 residues long. CDR1 is LNHDA and CDR2 is SQIVND in the germline V gene (reference sequence). Unmatched junction bases numbered 17, after V lost 5 bases and J lost 7 bases. The CDR3 region is CASSPGRLAVSRNEQFF. The CDR3 DNA reads TGTGCCAGTAGTCCCGGCCGTCTAGCGGTTTCACGGAATGAGCAGTTCTTC.

V is TRBV5-4 and J is TRBJ2-3; D unclear. The V end lost 3 bases, the J end lost 3 bases, and 11 bases lay between the germline ends. Germline lookup yields CDR1 SGHNT and CDR2 YYREEE (reference sequence). This CDR3 contains 14 residues. CDR3 amino acids: CASSSWTDTDTQYF. The CDR3 DNA reads as TGTGCCAGCAGCTCCTGGACGGATACAGATACGCAGTATTTT.

This chain links TRBV7-9 with TRBJ2-5; 7 bases are shared with TRBD1. V was clipped by 5 bases and J by 5 bases; unmatched bases: 11. There are 15 residues in the CDR3. CDR1 and CDR2 from the germline V gene are SEHNR and FQNEAQ (reference sequence). The CDR3 DNA sequence: TGTGCCAGCAGCGCCGACAGGGTCAAGTTGGAGACCCAGTACTTC. Encoded protein: CASSADRVKLETQYF.

CDR3 DNA: TGTGCCAGCAGCACCGCGGCGGGAGAGTACAATGAGCAGTTCTTC. It is translated as CASSTAAGEYNEQFF. V gene TRBV5-5 combines with J gene TRBJ2-1, with 7 bases fitting TRBD2. The V gene end was trimmed by 4 bases and the J gene end by 4 bases; junction bases not matched to a gene: 8. The CDR3 loop spans 15 amino acids. Germline values: CDR1 SGHKS, CDR2 YYEKEE (reference sequence).

Here the CDR3 reads CASSIAGTEGYEQYF. The CDR3 nucleotides are TGTGCCAGCAGCATCGCTGGGACAGAGGGATACGAGCAGTACTTC. The rearrangement uses TRBV11-3 and TRBJ2-7; 7 bases line up with TRBD1. V trimming: 5 bases; J trimming: 4 bases; junction bases outside the gene matches: 11. The germline CDR1 and CDR2 sequences are SGHNT and YENEEA. This CDR3 spans 15 amino acids.